The following is a T cell receptor beta chain sequence with its context. This clonotype was seen many times. The clone's antigen remains unknown. Per-nucleotide qualities are absent, and no much larger clonotype sits a single base away. This entry is derived from a study of CD8 T cells in ankylosing spondylitis (dated by TCRdb to about 2017). In the study overall: T cell receptor beta repertoires were profiled in healthy donors and ankylosing spondylitis patients so that disease-linked TCR variants could be found. In total, the full study cohort was made up of about 110 healthy donors and about two dozen ankylosing spondylitis patients. Peripheral blood was sampled, and synovial fluid was additionally collected from ankylosing spondylitis patients.

CDR1 is given as SGHRS and CDR2 as YFSETQ, both from the germline V gene. V sheds 4 bases and J sheds 1 base, leaving 2 bases between their ends. The CDR3 spans 11 residues, from the cysteine through the phenylalanine. Kept here is only the CDR3 DNA, which spans 33 bases and is read in frame from base 1. Overall study outcomes, separate from this receptor: A TCR beta motif made up of seven or eight highly homologous amino acid variants appeared to be characteristic of blood from ankylosing spondylitis patients. In peripheral blood, the disease-linked clones were found at relatively low frequencies and had a CD8+ phenotype. Some motif variants were previously reported in synovial fluid and blood of reactive arthritis patients, suggesting common disease-initiation mechanisms. According to the report, matched synovial fluid samples from ankylosing spondylitis patients were significantly enriched for the disease-linked clones.

Instrument used: Illumina HiSeq 2500. TCR beta libraries were prepared by quantitative 5'-RACE with molecular barcodes. Turning to the authors' computational methods: Disease-linked TCR variants were identified with a new computational method built on a probabilistic model of VDJ rearrangement. The public reads were quality trimmed at Q25 with fastp and then assembled into clones with MiXCR by TCRdb, keeping productive beta chains. When rows share a CDR3 protein, they turn into one entry using the most common DNA and genes. TCRdb's processing, not the authors' own work, is the source of the V and J calls. Present in this sample are roughly 160,000 distinct CDR3 sequences, 11% of which were seen just once. Under 35% of the sample lies in the top ten.

The TCR originated in a male donor with ankylosing spondylitis or in good health (not recorded which). Sequencing was performed on blood, either unsorted or a sorted T cell fraction (not recorded which). The V gene is TRBV5-1 and the J gene is TRBJ2-5; the D gene is unclear. The nucleotides are TGCGCCAGCAGCGCCCAAGAGACCCAGTACTTC. Its coded protein is CASSAQETQYF. When the CDR3 is completed using the reference TRBV5-1 and TRBJ2-5 genes on either side, the full variable domain is KAGVTQTPRYLIKTRGQQVTLSCSPISGHRSVSWYQQTPGQGLQFLFEYFSETQRNKGNFPGRFSGRQFSNSRSEMNVSTLELGDSALYLCASSAQETQYFGPGTRLLVL.